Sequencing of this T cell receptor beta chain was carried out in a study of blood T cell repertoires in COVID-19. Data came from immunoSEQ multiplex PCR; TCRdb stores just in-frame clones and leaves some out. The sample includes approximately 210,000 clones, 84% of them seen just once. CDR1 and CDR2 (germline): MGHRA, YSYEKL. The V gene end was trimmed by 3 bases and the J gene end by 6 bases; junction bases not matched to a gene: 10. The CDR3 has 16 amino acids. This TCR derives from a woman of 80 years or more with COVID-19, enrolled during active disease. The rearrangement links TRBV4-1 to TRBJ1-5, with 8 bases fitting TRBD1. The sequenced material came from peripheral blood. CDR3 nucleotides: TGCGCCAGCAGCCAGGACCAGGGGGCGAATTTTCAGCCCCAGCATTTT. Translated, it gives CASSQDQGANFQPQHF.